The clone carrying this T cell receptor beta chain was seen repeatedly, ten times or more. The antigen is not known. This CDR3 is built from 15 residues. The germline gives CDR1 DFQATT, CDR2 SNEGSKA (reference sequence). Trimming shortened V by 0 bases and J by 5 bases, and 16 bases separated the two germline ends. This entry belongs to a study of response to subunit inactivated influenza vaccine. Study conclusions and caveats: The study's authors posited that every seasonal influenza vaccination enlists few new T cells.

One entry per CDR3 protein results from TCRdb running MiXCR on the RT-PCR reads. In the table there are 500,000 to 600,000 distinct CDR3 sequences, 7.6% of which are singletons. The V gene is TRBV20-1, the J gene TRBJ2-5; D might be TRBD1 (5 bases). The material sequenced was PBMCs from blood, taken about 24 months after vaccination. The receptor's source is a man between 50 and 75 years old who received an inactivated influenza vaccine. The CDR3 DNA sequence: TGCAGTGCTAGAGATTTGCCAGGGATTATGGAGACCCAGTACTTC. This encodes CSARDLPGIMETQYF.